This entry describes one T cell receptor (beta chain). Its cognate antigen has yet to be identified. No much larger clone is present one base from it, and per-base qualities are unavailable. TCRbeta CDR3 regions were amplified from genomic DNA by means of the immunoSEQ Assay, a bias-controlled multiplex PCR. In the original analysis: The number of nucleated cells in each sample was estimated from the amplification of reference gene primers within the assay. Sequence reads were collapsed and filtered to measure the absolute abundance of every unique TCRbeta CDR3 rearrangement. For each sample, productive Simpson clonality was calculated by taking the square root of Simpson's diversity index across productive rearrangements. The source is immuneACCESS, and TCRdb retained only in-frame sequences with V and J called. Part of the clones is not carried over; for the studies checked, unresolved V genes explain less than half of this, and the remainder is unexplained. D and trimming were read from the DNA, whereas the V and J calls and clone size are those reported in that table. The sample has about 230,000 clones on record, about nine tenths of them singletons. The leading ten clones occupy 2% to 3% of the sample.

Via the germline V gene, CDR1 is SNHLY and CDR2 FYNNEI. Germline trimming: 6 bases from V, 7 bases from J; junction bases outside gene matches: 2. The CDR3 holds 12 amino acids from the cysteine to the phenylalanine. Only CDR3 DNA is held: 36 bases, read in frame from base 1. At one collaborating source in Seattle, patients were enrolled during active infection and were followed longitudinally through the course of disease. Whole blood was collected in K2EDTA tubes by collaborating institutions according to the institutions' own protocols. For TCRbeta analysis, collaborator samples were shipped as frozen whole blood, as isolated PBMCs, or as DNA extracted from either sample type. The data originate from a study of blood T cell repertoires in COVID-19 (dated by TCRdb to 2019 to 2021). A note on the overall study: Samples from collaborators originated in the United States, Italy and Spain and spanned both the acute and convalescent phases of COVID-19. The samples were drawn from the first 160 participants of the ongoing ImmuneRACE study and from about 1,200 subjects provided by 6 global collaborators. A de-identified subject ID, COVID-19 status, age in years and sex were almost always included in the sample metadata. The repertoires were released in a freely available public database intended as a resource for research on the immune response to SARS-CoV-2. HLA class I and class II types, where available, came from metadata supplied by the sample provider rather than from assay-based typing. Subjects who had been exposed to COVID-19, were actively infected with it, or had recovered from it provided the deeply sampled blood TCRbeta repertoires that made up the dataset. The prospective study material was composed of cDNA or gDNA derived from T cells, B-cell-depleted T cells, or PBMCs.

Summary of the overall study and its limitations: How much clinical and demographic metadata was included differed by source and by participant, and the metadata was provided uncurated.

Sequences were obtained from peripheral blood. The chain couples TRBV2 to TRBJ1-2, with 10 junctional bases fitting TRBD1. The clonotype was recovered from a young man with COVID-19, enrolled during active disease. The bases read TGTGCCAGCAGCGACAGGGGGCCTGGCTACACCTTC. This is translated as CASSDRGPGYTF.